These 29 T cell receptor beta chains were all obtained from the same sample, sequenced in a study of T cell responses to AZD1222 COVID-19 vaccine. Produced via immunoSEQ multiplex PCR; TCRdb's table is partial and in-frame only. The sample includes 150,000 to 200,000 clones, 80% to 90% seen only once; the top ten take 2.5% to 3%. Here the sequenced sample was peripheral blood, taken on day 0 of MenACWY control vaccination. These receptors originate from an adult in good health.

The chain couples TRBV19 to TRBJ2-5; a weak D match, TRBD2 (7 bases). The CDR3 length is 14 residues. Germline loops: CDR1 LNHDA, CDR2 SQIVND (reference sequence). V lost 6 bases to trimming and J lost 4 bases, with 15 bases between them. This CDR3 reads CASRHLGGGETQYF. In DNA, the CDR3 is TGTGCCAGTAGACACCTAGGGGGGGGAGAGACCCAGTACTTC. Looking up the rest from reference TRBV19 and TRBJ2-5 gives the full variable domain: DGGITQSPKYLFRKEGQNVTLSCEQNLNHDAMYWYRQDPGQGLRLIYYSQIVNDFQKGDIAEGYSVSREKKESFPLTVTSAQKNPTAFYLCASRHLGGGETQYFGPGTRLLVL.

This chain connects TRBV11-1 to TRBJ1-1; a possible D gene is TRBD1 (5 bases). The V gene lost 2 bases and the J gene lost 1 base, with 14 bases spanning the gap. The length of the CDR3 is 16 residues. Germline CDR1 is SGHAT and CDR2 is FQDESV (reference sequence). For the CDR3, the DNA is TGTGCCAGCAGCTTATTCGGGGCAGCGACGAACACTGAAGCTTTCTTT. Protein sequence: CASSLFGAATNTEAFF.

The rearrangement links TRBV6-4 to TRBJ2-3, with D unresolved. Germline V CDR1 and CDR2: MRHNA, SNTAGT. V was clipped by 8 bases and J by 2 bases, with 17 bases between them. The CDR3 totals 15 residues. The CDR3 is CASASQDANTDTQYF. DNA of the CDR3: TGTGCCAGCGCCAGCCAGGACGCAAACACAGATACGCAGTATTTT.

This rearrangement joins TRBV27 to TRBJ1-1, with 10 bases lining up with TRBD1. The germline gives CDR1 MNHEY, CDR2 SMNVEV (reference sequence). The V gene end was trimmed by 6 bases and the J gene end by 0 bases; junction bases not matched to a gene: 7. The CDR3 sequence is 16 residues long. CDR3 amino acids: CASRTRQGAMNTEAFF. The CDR3 DNA follows: TGTGCCAGCAGAACCCGACAGGGGGCGATGAACACTGAAGCTTTCTTT.

The rearrangement uses TRBV6-1 and TRBJ1-4, with unresolved D. Between the trimmed V and J ends, which lost 0 bases and 3 bases, there was a span of 11 bases. This CDR3 contains 16 residues. Looked up from germline, CDR1 is MNHNS and CDR2 is SASEGT. CDR3 residues: CASSEASKVSNEKLFF. Here the CDR3 DNA reads TGTGCCAGCAGTGAAGCCAGTAAGGTTTCTAATGAAAAACTGTTTTTT.

This chain joins TRBV28 and TRBJ2-3; 9 nucleotides agree with TRBD2. The CDR3 is 17 residues long. Trimming cost V 4 bases and J 2 bases; bases outside gene matches: 10. Germline lookup yields CDR1 MDHEN and CDR2 SYDVKM. The CDR3 DNA follows: TGTGCCAGCAGTTCCCCGGGACTAGCTATTATCACAGATACGCAGTATTTT. Its protein is CASSSPGLAIITDTQYF.

This clone was seen just once. The chain is built from TRBV3-1 (or the pseudogene TRBV3-2) and TRBJ2-1; 12 bases align to TRBD2. The germline V gene encodes CDR1 LGHDT and CDR2 YNNKEL (reference sequence). The trim removed 1 base at V and 10 bases at J, leaving 5 bases unmatched. The CDR3 has 15 amino acids. The CDR3 DNA is TGTGCCAGCAGCCAAGGCCCTAGCGGGAGGGAGGAGCAGTTCTTC. Translating gives CASSQGPSGREEQFF.

The chain carries TRBV28 and TRBJ1-6; 9 nucleotides match TRBD1. V gave up 3 bases and J gave up 18 bases; unmatched junction bases: 12. CDR1 is MDHEN, CDR2 SYDVKM, per germline. The CDR3 length is 14 residues. CDR3 sequence: CASSFGTGPLQRHF. The CDR3 nucleotides read TGTGCCAGCAGTTTCGGGACAGGGCCCCTTCAGCGCCACTTT.

The V and J genes are TRBV11-2 and TRBJ1-1; D call uncertain. Between the trimmed V and J ends, which lost 2 bases and 0 bases, there was a span of 4 bases. The CDR3 runs 13 residues. Germline-derived CDR1 and CDR2 are SGHAT and FQNNGV. The CDR3 reads CASSLKMNTEAFF. CDR3 bases: TGTGCCAGCAGCTTAAAAATGAACACTGAAGCTTTCTTT. Together with reference TRBV11-2 and TRBJ1-1, the CDR3 gives the full variable domain: EAGVAQSPRYKIIEKRQSVAFWCNPISGHATLYWYQQILGQGPKLLIQFQNNGVVDDSQLPKDRFSAERLKGVDSTLKIQPAKLEDSAVYLCASSLKMNTEAFFGQGTRLTVV.

This clone was counted only a few times. The chain joins TRBV7-2 to TRBJ1-5; D remains unclear. Germline lookup yields CDR1 SGHTA and CDR2 FQGNSA. Trimming removed 1 base from V and 5 bases from J, with 6 bases in between. The CDR3 covers 13 residues. The CDR3 DNA follows: TGTGCCAGCAGCTTAGGGCCAGATCAGCCCCAGCATTTT. Its protein is CASSLGPDQPQHF.

The CDR3 region has the DNA TGTGCCAGCAGACCCCGGGACGTAGGGAGGGAGACCCAGTACTTC. Translating gives CASRPRDVGRETQYF. The chain is built from TRBV6-5 and TRBJ2-5, with a tentative D call TRBD2 (6 bases). Germline CDR1 and CDR2: MNHEY and SVGAGI. The CDR3 loop spans 15 amino acids. V lost 6 bases and J lost 5, with 19 bases in between.

The chain links TRBV7-2 to TRBJ2-1; D gene uncertain. There are 14 residues in the CDR3. Trimming removed 5 bases at V and 3 bases at J, with 11 bases between. CDR1 is SGHTA and CDR2 is FQGNSA in the germline V gene. CDR3 DNA: TGTGCCAGCAGCCTCGAAGGCCACTACAATGAGCAGTTCTTC. As protein: CASSLEGHYNEQFF.

The chain couples TRBV7-2 to TRBJ2-5, with a possible D match to TRBD2 (6 bases). The CDR3 has 16 residues. V gave up 6 bases and J gave up 5 bases, with 22 bases separating them. CDR1 SGHTA and CDR2 FQGNSA come from the germline V gene. In nucleotides, the CDR3 is TGTGCCAGCAGGTCCGGGCGCGCGGGGATGGGGGAGACCCAGTACTTC. Protein sequence: CASRSGRAGMGETQYF.

This clone appeared a single time. The CDR3 DNA reads TGTGCCAGCAGTGAAGCGGGGTTCGACGAGCAGTACTTC. Amino acid sequence: CASSEAGFDEQYF. V and J are TRBV2 and TRBJ2-7, with no clear D. V dropped 0 bases and J dropped 5 bases, with 8 bases sitting between them. The CDR3 is 13 residues long. The V gene's germline CDR1 is SNHLY and CDR2 FYNNEI.

V is TRBV11-2 and J is TRBJ2-3; no clear D. This CDR3 region has 14 residues. Trimming pared 5 bases from V and 2 bases from J, leaving 11 bases between. Germline V gene lookup returns CDR1 SGHAT and CDR2 FQNNGV. Written as DNA, the CDR3 is TGTGCCAGCAGCCTTGCCCCCCCCACAGATACGCAGTATTTT. Protein sequence: CASSLAPPTDTQYF.

This chain links TRBV10-2 with TRBJ2-1; TRBD2 matches 12 bases. J gave up 4 bases and V 6 bases, and 7 bases lay outside the gene matches. This CDR3 spans 16 amino acids. The germline CDR1 and CDR2 sequences are WSHSY and SAAADI. CDR3 nucleotides: TGCGCCAGCAGCCAGGGGACTAGCGGGTTGTACAATGAGCAGTTCTTC. Residues: CASSQGTSGLYNEQFF.

The V and J genes are TRBV28 and TRBJ1-1; tentatively, D is TRBD1 (5 bases). V was shortened by 5 bases and J by 1 base, with 8 bases between the two germline ends. Germline CDR1 is MDHEN and CDR2 is SYDVKM. CDR3 length equals 13 residues. CDR3 sequence reads: CASSPGTNTEAFF. Here the CDR3 DNA reads TGTGCCAGCAGTCCAGGGACGAACACTGAAGCTTTCTTT.

The chain is built from TRBV19 and TRBJ2-3; 7 bases agree with TRBD2. V gave up 1 base and J gave up 2 bases; unmatched junction bases: 12. Germline assignment: CDR1 LNHDA and CDR2 SQIVND (reference sequence). The CDR3 sequence is 18 residues long. The CDR3 nucleotides read TGTGCCAGTAGTATAGCCCTTCCCGGGAGGATGAACACAGATACGCAGTATTTT. It codes for CASSIALPGRMNTDTQYF. Combining the CDR3 with reference TRBV19 and TRBJ2-3 gives the whole variable domain DGGITQSPKYLFRKEGQNVTLSCEQNLNHDAMYWYRQDPGQGLRLIYYSQIVNDFQKGDIAEGYSVSREKKESFPLTVTSAQKNPTAFYLCASSIALPGRMNTDTQYFGPGTRLTVL.

This clone occurred a few times. The genes are TRBV19 and TRBJ2-1; 8 positions match TRBD2. The CDR3 length is 15 residues. CDR1 and CDR2 (germline): LNHDA, SQIVND (reference sequence). V lost 4 bases to trimming and J lost 9 bases; unmatched junction nucleotides: 11. The CDR3 sequence is CASSTRRAGVTEQFF. In DNA, the CDR3 is TGTGCCAGTAGTACCCGCCGAGCGGGAGTCACTGAGCAGTTCTTC.

The chain carries TRBV7-7 and TRBJ2-3; D is perhaps TRBD1 or TRBD2 (5 bases each). Trimming shortened V by 1 base and J by 6 bases, and 14 bases separated the two germline ends. In germline, CDR1 is SSHAT, CDR2 FNYEAQ (reference sequence). The CDR3 contains 15 residues. CDR3 in DNA: TGTGCCAGCAGCTTAGGGGGACCGGGAAGTGATACGCAGTATTTT. Translated: CASSLGGPGSDTQYF.

V gene TRBV9 combines with J gene TRBJ1-5; D is perhaps TRBD1 (5 bases). Trimming left V 0 bases short and J 2 bases short, with 9 bases between. CDR3 length equals 15 residues. Germline V gene data show CDR1 as SGDLS and CDR2 as YYNGEE. The CDR3 region has the DNA TGTGCCAGCAGCGTAGGAATAGGGGGCAATCAGCCCCAGCATTTT. Residues: CASSVGIGGNQPQHF.

The chain employs TRBV4-1 and TRBJ2-7, with a weak D call TRBD1 (5 bases). V was clipped by 0 bases and J by 3 bases, with 9 bases between them. Germline V gives CDR1 MGHRA, CDR2 YSYEKL. The CDR3 loop spans 14 amino acids. The CDR3 DNA sequence: TGCGCCAGCAGCCAAGATGGGCAGGGCTACGAGCAGTACTTC. This codes for CASSQDGQGYEQYF.

V and J are TRBV6-5 and TRBJ1-5, with D possibly being TRBD1 (6 bases). This CDR3 region has 14 residues. V lost 6 bases and J lost 7, with 16 bases in between. Germline CDR1 and CDR2: MNHEY and SVGAGI. In DNA, the CDR3 is TGTGCCAGCAGGGGTACAGGGATAACACAGCCCCAGCATTTT. This gives the protein CASRGTGITQPQHF.

This clone was seen only once. The chain couples TRBV7-3 to TRBJ2-4; D not resolved. Deletions cut 5 bases from V and 0 bases from J, with 14 bases between. Germline loops: CDR1 SGHTA, CDR2 FQGTGA. There are 16 residues in the CDR3. Here the CDR3 DNA reads TGTGCCAGCAGCGCATACGGAATAGGAGCCAAAAACATTCAGTACTTC. Protein sequence: CASSAYGIGAKNIQYF.

J is TRBJ2-2 and V is TRBV4-1, with D possibly being TRBD1 (6 bases). V lost 1 base and J 3 bases, leaving 12 bases between the germline ends. The germline V gene encodes CDR1 MGHRA and CDR2 YSYEKL. This CDR3 is 16 amino acids long. CDR3 DNA: TGCGCCAGCAGCCAAGCACAGGGTTTAGACACCGGGGAGCTGTTTTTT. It encodes CASSQAQGLDTGELFF.

This chain joins TRBV6-1 and TRBJ1-5, with no clear D. From germline, CDR1 is MNHNS and CDR2 SASEGT. Trimming shortened V by 1 base and J by 0 bases, and 7 bases separated the two germline ends. The CDR3 runs to 15 residues. CDR3 in DNA: TGTGCCAGCAGTGAAGGCTTCACTAGCAATCAGCCCCAGCATTTT. This sequence encodes CASSEGFTSNQPQHF.

Only a few counts were recorded for this clone. The chain combines TRBV30 with TRBJ1-6; D is unclear. The germline V and J ends were trimmed by 0 bases and 0 bases, with 9 bases remaining between them. Germline V gives CDR1 GTSNPN, CDR2 SVGIG (reference sequence). This CDR3 is 16 amino acids long. In DNA form, the CDR3 reads TGTGCCTGGAGTGTACGGGCGAGCTCCTATAATTCACCCCTCCACTTT. It specifies CAWSVRASSYNSPLHF.

CDR3 DNA sequence: TGTGCCAGCAGCCAAGTTTGGGACGTCACCGGGGAGCTGTTTTTT. Translation gives CASSQVWDVTGELFF. The gene calls are TRBV3-1 (or the pseudogene TRBV3-2) and TRBJ2-2; either TRBD1 or TRBD2 may fit D (5 bases each). The germline V gene encodes CDR1 LGHDT and CDR2 YNNKEL (reference sequence). The CDR3 consists of 15 residues. Trimming removed 1 base at V and 4 bases at J, with 10 bases between.

Here the CDR3 DNA reads TGTGCCAGCAGTGACGCCAGCACAGATACGCAGTATTTT. Residues: CASSDASTDTQYF. The chain carries TRBV6-4 and TRBJ2-3; D not certain. CDR3 length: 13 residues. Germline lookup yields CDR1 MRHNA and CDR2 SNTAGT. The V end was cut by 2 bases, the J end by 0 bases, with 3 bases between.